This section outlines one TCR beta chain sequence together with its context. Between the trimmed V and J ends, which lost 6 bases and 6 bases, there was a span of 15 bases. The CDR3 totals 13 residues. Germline V CDR1 and CDR2: WSHSY, SAAADI. Sequencing used immunoSEQ v3.0 at survey level. Sequencing used immunoSEQ multiplex PCR; TCRdb keeps in-frame clones, though not all of them. The repertoire holds 30,000 to 35,000 clones, with 80% to 90% as singletons. The sample is drawn from a study of long-term antiretroviral therapy in people with HIV. This clonotype was obtained from a man between 18 and 35 years old with HIV. The chain couples TRBV10-2 to TRBJ2-7; tentatively, D is TRBD1 or TRBD2 (5 bases each). Sequencing used unsorted PBMCs, obtained 0.8 years before starting antiretroviral therapy. The CDR3 protein is CASRDGRGVEQYF. CDR3 nucleotide sequence: TGCGCCAGCAGGGATGGGCGAGGGGTCGAGCAGTACTTC.